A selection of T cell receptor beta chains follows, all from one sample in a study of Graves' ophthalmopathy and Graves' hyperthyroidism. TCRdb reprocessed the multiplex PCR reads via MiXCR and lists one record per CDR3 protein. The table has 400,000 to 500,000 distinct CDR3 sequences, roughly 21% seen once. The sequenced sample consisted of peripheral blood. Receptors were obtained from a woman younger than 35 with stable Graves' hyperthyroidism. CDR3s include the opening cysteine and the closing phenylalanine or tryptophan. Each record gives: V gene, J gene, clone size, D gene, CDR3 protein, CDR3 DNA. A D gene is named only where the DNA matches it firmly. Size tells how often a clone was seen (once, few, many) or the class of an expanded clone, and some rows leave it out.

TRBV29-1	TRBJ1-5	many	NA	CSVEGGRSNQPQHF	TGCAGCGTTGAAGGGGGTAGGAGCAATCAGCCCCAGCATTTT
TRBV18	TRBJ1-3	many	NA	CASSPAGTGNTIYF	TGTGCCAGCTCACCAGCCGGGACAGGAAACACCATATATTTT
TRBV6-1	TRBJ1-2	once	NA	CASSEVIRDGYTF	TGTGCCAGCAGTGAGGTAATCAGGGATGGCTACACCTTC
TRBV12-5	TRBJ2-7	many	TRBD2	CASALIEVAGGREQYF	TGTGCTAGTGCACTCATCGAGGTGGCGGGAGGGCGCGAGCAGTACTTC
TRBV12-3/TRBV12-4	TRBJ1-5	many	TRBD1	CASSPGQYSNQPQHF	TGTGCCAGCAGTCCGGGACAGTATAGCAATCAGCCCCAGCATTTT
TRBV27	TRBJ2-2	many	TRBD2	CASSHSGSYTGELFF	TGTGCCAGCAGTCACAGCGGGAGTTACACCGGGGAGCTGTTTTTT
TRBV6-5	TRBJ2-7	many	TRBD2	CASSYSRRASGSYEQYF	TGTGCCAGCAGTTACAGCCGCCGGGCTAGCGGGAGCTACGAGCAGTACTTC
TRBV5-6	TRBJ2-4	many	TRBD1	CASSPTLGQGMYF	TGTGCCAGCAGCCCAACCCTTGGACAGGGGATGTACTTC
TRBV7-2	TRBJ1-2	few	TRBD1	CASTGQGFLYGYTF	TGTGCCAGCACCGGACAGGGCTTCCTTTATGGCTACACCTTC
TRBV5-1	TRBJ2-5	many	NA	CASSGRTEETQYF	TGCGCCAGCAGCGGAAGGACAGAAGAGACCCAGTACTTC
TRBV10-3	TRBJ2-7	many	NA	CAISEFDRSPYEQYF	TGTGCCATCAGTGAGTTTGACAGATCACCCTACGAGCAGTACTTC
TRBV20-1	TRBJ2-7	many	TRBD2	CSAPNFGTTAYEQYF	TGCAGTGCCCCTAATTTCGGGACTACAGCCTACGAGCAGTACTTC
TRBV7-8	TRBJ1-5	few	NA	CASSWGRSNQPQHF	TGTGCCAGCAGCTGGGGACGAAGCAATCAGCCCCAGCATTTT
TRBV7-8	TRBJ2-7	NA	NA	CASSRAYFGYEQYF	TGTGCCAGCAGCCGGGCCTATTTCGGTTACGAGCAGTACTTC
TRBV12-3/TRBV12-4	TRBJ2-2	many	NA	CASSLSSGELFF	TGTGCCAGCAGTTTATCATCCGGGGAGCTGTTTTTT
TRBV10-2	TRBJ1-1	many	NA	CASRAGPYRGTEAFF	TGCGCCAGCAGGGCTGGGCCTTATAGGGGCACTGAAGCTTTCTTT
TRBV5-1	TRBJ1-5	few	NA	CASSLARGHNQPQHF	TGCGCCAGCAGCTTGGCTCGGGGGCACAATCAGCCTCAGCATTTT
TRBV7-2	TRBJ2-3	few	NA	CASSRDKATDTQYF	TGTGCCAGCAGCAGGGACAAAGCCACAGATACGCAGTATTTT
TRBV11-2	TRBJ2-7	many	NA	CASSFPQGQDLSYEQYF	TGTGCCAGCAGCTTTCCCCAAGGGCAGGACTTGTCCTACGAGCAGTACTTC
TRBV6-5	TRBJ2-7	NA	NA	CASSFSASDLTFYEQYF	TGTGCCAGCAGTTTCTCCGCTAGCGACCTTACCTTCTACGAGCAGTACTTC
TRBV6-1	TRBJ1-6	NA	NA	CASSEGRSRAGRSPLHF	TGTGCCAGCAGTGAAGGCAGAAGTCGGGCAGGGAGATCACCCCTCCACTTT
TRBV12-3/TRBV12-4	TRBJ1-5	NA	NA	CASLEGNQPQHF	TGTGCCAGCTTGGAGGGCAATCAGCCCCAGCATTTT
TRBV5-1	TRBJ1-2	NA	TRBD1	CASRTGQTENYGYTF	TGCGCCAGCAGGACGGGACAGACCGAAAACTATGGCTACACCTTC
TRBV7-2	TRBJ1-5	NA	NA	CASSWGGGNQPQHF	TGTGCCAGCAGCTGGGGAGGGGGCAATCAGCCCCAGCATTTT
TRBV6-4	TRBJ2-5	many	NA	CASMDGQQETQYF	TGTGCCAGCATGGATGGGCAGCAAGAGACCCAGTACTTC
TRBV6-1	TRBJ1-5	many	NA	CASSEAWNQPQHF	TGTGCCAGCAGTGAAGCGTGGAATCAGCCCCAGCATTTT
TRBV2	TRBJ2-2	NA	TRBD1	CASGSGQGRHGELFF	TGTGCCAGCGGAAGCGGACAGGGGAGGCACGGGGAGCTGTTTTTT
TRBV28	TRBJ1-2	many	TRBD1	CASSLAQGAWDYGYTF	TGTGCCAGCAGTCTCGCACAGGGGGCTTGGGACTATGGCTACACCTTC
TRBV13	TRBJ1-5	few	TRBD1	CASSLPILGTGNNSNQPQHF	TGTGCCAGCAGCTTACCAATACTTGGGACAGGTAATAATAGCAATCAGCCCCAGCATTTT